The 18 T cell receptor beta chains in this list originate from one sample, sequenced in a study of blood T cells in healthy people across ages. Through a sample-barcoded 5' primer and a J-beta primer mix, a second PCR was run for about 6 to 11 cycles. TCRdb reprocessed the 5' RACE reads via MiXCR and lists one record per CDR3 protein. The data hold some 900,000 distinct CDR3 sequences, with approximately 49% observed a single time. Sequences were obtained from blood. The receptors shown here come from a man aged 30 to 45 in good health.

About this clonotype itself: A read error may produce the germline difference seen at one junction end. This chain uses TRBV20-1 with TRBJ1-2, with TRBD1 matching over 7 bases. Germline loops: CDR1 DFQATT, CDR2 SNEGSKA (reference sequence). There are 14 residues in the CDR3. The CDR3 reads CSAGARTGAQGYIF. The CDR3 nucleotides are TGCAGTGCTGGCGCTCGTACAGGGGCTCAAGGCTACATCTTC.

The J gene is TRBJ2-1, the V gene TRBV28; a possible D gene is TRBD1 (6 bases). V shed 6 bases and J shed 0 bases, with 30 bases lying between them. The CDR3 has 21 residues. Germline V gene sequence: CDR1 MDHEN, CDR2 SYDVKM. DNA of the CDR3: TGTGCCAGCAGACTCCCTCCGGGGACAAGTACCTTATCCTTCTCCTACAATGAGCAGTTCTTC. Protein product: CASRLPPGTSTLSFSYNEQFF.

This clonotype was counted between two and nine times. This chain connects TRBV4-3 to TRBJ2-1; unclear D gene. CDR1 LGHNA and CDR2 YSLEER come from the germline V gene. V dropped 4 bases and J dropped 0 bases, with 22 bases sitting between them. The CDR3 spans 19 residues. CDR3 region: CASSPRKGGPSSSYNEQFF. In DNA form, the CDR3 reads TGCGCCAGCAGCCCCCGGAAGGGCGGCCCTTCGAGCTCCTACAATGAGCAGTTCTTC.

V usage is TRBV25-1 and J usage is TRBJ1-5; possibly TRBD1 for D (5 bases). The CDR3 length is 16 residues. Trimming took 4 bases from V and 3 from J, leaving 16 bases between them. Germline loops: CDR1 MGHDK, CDR2 SYGVNS. The CDR3 sequence: CASSVGGEGNNQPQHF. In DNA form, the CDR3 reads TGTGCCAGCAGTGTCGGAGGGGAGGGGAACAATCAGCCCCAGCATTTT.

A few counts support this clonotype. CDR3 loop: CASSVGADEQYF. The CDR3 DNA reads as TGTGCCAGCAGCGTGGGCGCAGACGAGCAGTACTTC. The chain employs TRBV9 and TRBJ2-7; no firm D call. Germline V lookup: CDR1 SGDLS, CDR2 YYNGEE. V was trimmed by 2 bases and J by 5 bases, leaving 8 bases between them. The CDR3 runs 12 residues.

This clonotype was seen a few times. The chain combines TRBV29-1 with TRBJ2-7; D not resolved. CDR3 length: 12 amino acids. The V end lost 7 bases, the J end lost 3 bases, and 13 bases lay between the germline ends. The V gene's germline CDR1 is SQVTM and CDR2 ANQGSEA. CDR3 sequence (DNA): TGCAGCGCGCGAGACGGCTACTACGAGCAGTACTTC. This translates into CSARDGYYEQYF.

The V call is TRBV5-1, the J call TRBJ2-1; D is unclear. The CDR3 loop spans 13 amino acids. The germline V and J ends were trimmed by 4 bases and 6 bases, with 11 bases remaining between them. Germline CDR1 SGHRS, CDR2 YFSETQ. CDR3 loop: CASSGLSPNEQFF. CDR3 sequence (DNA): TGCGCCAGCAGCGGGCTTAGCCCCAATGAGCAGTTCTTC.

This clonotype has more than one count but fewer than ten. The chain links TRBV27 to TRBJ2-6, with TRBD1 identical over 9 bases. The CDR3 runs to 17 residues. V dropped 3 bases and J dropped 0; count of bases not matched to a gene: 3. The germline V gene encodes CDR1 MNHEY and CDR2 SMNVEV (reference sequence). CDR3 nucleotides: TGTGCCAGCAGTTTTGGGACAGGGTTCTCTGGGGCCAACGTCCTGACTTTC. The encoded protein is CASSFGTGFSGANVLTF.

The rearrangement links TRBV4-1 to TRBJ2-3; tentatively, D is TRBD2 (6 bases). This CDR3 comprises 17 residues. V was shortened by 1 base and J by 0 bases, with 14 bases between the two germline ends. CDR1 is MGHRA, CDR2 YSYEKL, per germline. The CDR3 DNA is TGCGCCAGCAGCCAAGGGGACTGGTCGACTAGCACAGATACGCAGTATTTT. It yields the protein CASSQGDWSTSTDTQYF.

V gene TRBV7-6 combines with J gene TRBJ1-2, with D unresolved. This CDR3 region has 14 residues. V was cut by 5 bases and J by 8 bases, with 18 bases left in between. From germline, CDR1 is SGHVS and CDR2 FNYEAQ. The CDR3 region has the DNA TGTGCCAGCAGCCCTCTGCCCAAAACCGGGGGCTACACCTTC. Translated: CASSPLPKTGGYTF.

The rearrangement links TRBV5-1 to TRBJ2-6; D unresolved. V was shortened by 3 bases and J by 0 bases, with 13 bases between the two germline ends. From germline, CDR1 is SGHRS and CDR2 YFSETQ. CDR3 length: 17 amino acids. The chain's CDR3 is CASSWFGEISGANVLTF. The CDR3 DNA reads as TGCGCCAGCAGCTGGTTTGGGGAAATCTCTGGGGCCAACGTCCTGACTTTC.

This clonotype has just a few counts. The chain is built from TRBV20-1 and TRBJ2-4, with D tentatively TRBD1 (6 bases). Matching the DNA end better, TRBJ2-7 makes the J call doubtful. Germline V gene sequence: CDR1 DFQATT, CDR2 SNEGSKA (reference sequence). This CDR3 spans 13 amino acids. In nucleotides, the CDR3 is TGCAGTGCTAGACAGGACAGAACCAGCGAGCAGTACTTC. Translating it yields CSARQDRTSEQYF.

This clonotype was detected only a few times. This chain joins TRBV20-1 and TRBJ1-2, with D possibly matching TRBD1 (5 bases). The V end lost 1 base, the J end lost 8 bases, and 17 bases lay between the germline ends. The CDR3 runs to 14 residues. Germline CDR1 DFQATT, CDR2 SNEGSKA (reference sequence). CDR3 coding DNA: TGCAGTGCTAGAGGTGCAACGCAGGGTTACGGCTACACCTTC. Amino acid sequence: CSARGATQGYGYTF.

The chain recombines TRBV5-1 with TRBJ2-5, with no clear D. The DNA end lines up better with TRBJ2-7; the J call may be wrong. CDR1 SGHRS and CDR2 YFSETQ come from the germline V gene. This CDR3 spans 13 amino acids. CDR3 sequence: CASSIQSLYEQYF. The CDR3 nucleotides read TGCGCCAGCAGCATCCAGAGTTTGTACGAGCAGTACTTC.

This clonotype was seen a handful of times. V and J are TRBV7-6 and TRBJ1-1, with TRBD1 matching over 9 bases. The V gene's germline CDR1 is SGHVS and CDR2 FNYEAQ. With V trimmed by 5 bases and J by 2 bases, 6 bases remained unmatched. The CDR3 runs 15 residues. The DNA for the CDR3 is TGTGCCAGCAGCCCTCGAACAGGGGGCAACACTGAAGCTTTCTTT. It specifies CASSPRTGGNTEAFF.

This sequence joins TRBV29-1 and TRBJ2-3, with 10 positions matching TRBD1. CDR3 size: 15 residues. Germline lookup yields CDR1 SQVTM and CDR2 ANQGSEA. Trimming took 5 bases from V and 5 from J; bases not matched to a gene: 10. The CDR3 DNA reads as TGCAGCGTTCCTCCCGGGACAGGGGCCCAAGATACGCAGTATTTT. Translated, it gives CSVPPGTGAQDTQYF.

This clonotype has just a few counts. The V call is TRBV4-1, the J call TRBJ2-1, with D tentatively TRBD2 (7 bases). Trimming cost V 1 base and J 2 bases, with 27 bases left between them. The CDR3 spans 21 residues. Germline-derived CDR1 and CDR2 are MGHRA and YSYEKL. CDR3 sequence (DNA): TGCGCCAGCAGCCAAGCATCCCTTGGGGGGGGCACTCTTCAAACCTACAATGAGCAGTTCTTC. It specifies CASSQASLGGGTLQTYNEQFF.

The chain carries TRBV29-1 and TRBJ2-7; 10 bases fit TRBD2. CDR1 is SQVTM and CDR2 is ANQGSEA in the germline V gene. The CDR3 is 16 residues long. The ends lost 7 bases at V and 2 bases at J; junction bases unmatched: 14. The CDR3 DNA is TGCAGCGCCGGGCCCGATTCTAGCGGGGGAACCTACGAGCAGTACTTC. Protein: CSAGPDSSGGTYEQYF.